Each of the 15 T cell receptor beta chains below was sequenced from the same sample in a study of blood T cell repertoires in COVID-19. The protocol was immunoSEQ multiplex PCR, while the TCRdb copy is restricted to in-frame clones and leaves out a portion. The table records over 75,000 clones, around 88% of them present only once. Specimen: peripheral blood. These receptors originate from a man between 50 and 59 years old with COVID-19, enrolled during active disease.

This chain links TRBV5-1 with TRBJ2-7; 7 bases are a match to TRBD1. This CDR3 contains 16 residues. Germline CDR1 SGHRS, CDR2 YFSETQ. The V and J ends lost 3 bases and 4 bases, in that order; junction bases with no gene match: 13. CDR3 sequence reads: CASSSVDRQGSYEQYF. The CDR3 bases are TGCGCCAGCAGCTCCGTTGATAGACAGGGTTCGTACGAGCAGTACTTC.

The chain has TRBV24-1 and TRBJ2-7, with 8 bases that match TRBD1. CDR3 length: 13 residues. V shed 7 bases and J 6 bases; nucleotides not matched to a gene: 7. The germline gives CDR1 KGHDR, CDR2 SFDVKD. This CDR3 reads CATRGQGEGEQYF. The CDR3 DNA reads as TGTGCCACCAGAGGACAGGGTGAGGGCGAGCAGTACTTC.

This clone was counted a single time. This chain links TRBV28 with TRBJ1-5; D gene unclear. The V and J ends lost 1 base and 1 base respectively, with 8 bases between them. The CDR3 totals 15 residues. Germline CDR1 and CDR2: MDHEN and SYDVKM. CDR3 residues: CASSLYGGSNQPQHF. CDR3 nucleotides: TGTGCCAGCAGTTTATATGGCGGCAGCAATCAGCCCCAGCATTTT.

This chain connects TRBV3-1 (or the pseudogene TRBV3-2) to TRBJ1-2; no definite D call. The CDR3 loop spans 16 amino acids. The V gene lost 6 bases and the J gene lost 2 bases, with 19 bases spanning the gap. Germline lookup yields CDR1 LGHDT and CDR2 YNNKEL (reference sequence). This CDR3 reads CASRPPLDYSNYGYTF. Here the CDR3 DNA reads TGTGCCAGCAGGCCCCCCCTCGATTACAGCAACTATGGCTACACCTTC.

The CDR3 loop is CASTLDRAEQYF. The CDR3 bases are TGTGCCAGCACCTTGGACAGGGCCGAGCAGTACTTC. This chain uses TRBV6-6 with TRBJ2-7; the match to TRBD1 covers 8 bases. The CDR3 spans 12 residues. Losses at the gene ends were 7 bases for V and 6 bases for J; bases not matched to a gene: 5. From germline, CDR1 is MNHNY and CDR2 SVGAGI (reference sequence).

The gene calls are TRBV11-3 and TRBJ2-1; D is perhaps TRBD1 (6 bases). CDR3 length: 13 residues. Trimming pared 0 bases from V and 10 bases from J, leaving 10 bases between. The germline V gene encodes CDR1 SGHNT and CDR2 YENEEA. CDR3 coding DNA: TGTGCCAGCAGCTTAGAACAGGGTGGAGAGCAGTTCTTC. It codes for CASSLEQGGEQFF.

The chain's CDR3 is CASGPGGGGTEAFF. The DNA for the CDR3 is TGTGCTAGTGGCCCCGGGGGGGGAGGCACTGAAGCTTTCTTT. The rearrangement links TRBV12-5 to TRBJ1-1, with a weak D call TRBD1 (5 bases). Trimming removed 6 bases at V and 4 bases at J, with 15 bases between. CDR1 is LGHNT and CDR2 is FRNRAP in the germline V gene. This CDR3 contains 14 residues.

The gene calls are TRBV6-4 and TRBJ2-1; 16 bases are a match to TRBD2. This CDR3 has 19 amino acids. With V trimmed by 4 bases and J by 8 bases, 14 bases remained unmatched. Germline V CDR1 and CDR2: MRHNA, SNTAGT. The CDR3 nucleotides read TGTGCCAGCAGTGTAACTGGGACTAGCGGGGGGGCCACTACCGATGAGCAGTTCTTC. Translating gives CASSVTGTSGGATTDEQFF.

The V and J genes are TRBV15 and TRBJ1-1; TRBD1 agrees at 8 bases. Germline loops: CDR1 LNHNV, CDR2 YYDKDF (reference sequence). V gave up 6 bases and J gave up 1 base; unmatched junction bases: 13. This CDR3 comprises 17 residues. The CDR3 reads CATSIDRGFASNTEAFF. The CDR3 nucleotides are TGTGCCACCAGTATCGACAGGGGATTTGCCTCGAACACTGAAGCTTTCTTT.

This chain connects TRBV15 to TRBJ1-2; D possibly corresponds to TRBD1 (5 bases). The CDR3 runs to 14 residues. The germline V and J ends were trimmed by 1 base and 1 base, with 7 bases remaining between them. Germline V CDR1 and CDR2: LNHNV, YYDKDF (reference sequence). The chain's CDR3 is CATSRAGFNYGYTF. The CDR3 DNA is TGTGCCACCAGCAGAGCAGGGTTTAACTATGGCTACACCTTC.

V and J are TRBV7-3 and TRBJ1-1, with D perhaps TRBD1 (6 bases). The CDR3 runs 14 residues. Germline lookup yields CDR1 SGHTA and CDR2 FQGTGA. V shed 5 bases and J shed 4 bases, with 14 bases lying between them. The chain's CDR3 is CASSPTGAGTEAFF. The CDR3 DNA reads TGTGCCAGCAGCCCGACAGGCGCGGGCACTGAAGCTTTCTTT.

The V call is TRBV19, the J call TRBJ2-3, with unresolved D. V was shortened by 0 bases and J by 4 bases, with 8 bases between the two germline ends. The CDR3 contains 14 residues. Per germline, CDR1 LNHDA and CDR2 SQIVND (reference sequence). The CDR3: CASSIDRLSDTQYF. The CDR3 DNA is TGTGCCAGTAGTATAGATCGGTTGTCAGATACGCAGTATTTT.

This chain joins TRBV12-3 or TRBV12-4 and TRBJ1-1; unclear D gene. Trimming pared 5 bases from V and 6 bases from J, leaving 13 bases between. The CDR3 has 13 residues. CDR3 residues: CASSHPIRAEAFF. CDR3 bases: TGTGCCAGCAGTCATCCGATCCGGGCTGAAGCTTTCTTT.

This clone was detected once. The gene calls are TRBV30 and TRBJ1-6; the D gene is possibly TRBD1 (5 bases). Trimming pared 0 bases from V and 7 bases from J, leaving 13 bases between. Germline CDR1 GTSNPN, CDR2 SVGIG (reference sequence). This CDR3 has 15 residues. CDR3 sequence (DNA): TGTGCCTGGAGTGTACTGGGAGGGGCAAATTCACCCCTCCACTTT. It is translated as CAWSVLGGANSPLHF.

In the case of this clone: Other DNA sequences in this specimen translate into the identical CDR3. This chain links TRBV2 with TRBJ1-5, with D hard to call. This CDR3 is built from 14 residues. Germline assignment: CDR1 SNHLY and CDR2 FYNNEI. Trimming pared 1 base from V and 0 bases from J, leaving 4 bases between. The CDR3 sequence is CASSEVYSNQPQHF. CDR3 DNA sequence: TGTGCCAGCAGTGAAGTGTATAGCAATCAGCCCCAGCATTTT. The complete variable domain, with remaining parts taken from reference TRBV2 and TRBJ1-5, reads EPEVTQTPSHQVTQMGQEVILRCVPISNHLYFYWYRQILGQKVEFLVSFYNNEISEKSEIFDDQFSVERPDGSNFTLKIRSTKLEDSAMYFCASSEVYSNQPQHFGDGTRLSIL.